This T cell receptor beta chain appears in the sequencing data of a study of T cell repertoires in cytomegalovirus infection. Study-level information: Indicated by public TCR beta signatures were CMV infection and matching HLA type. Study observations and caveats: The cumulative frequency of public TCR beta families identified carriers of CMV plus the relevant HLA. CMV-specific HLA-C-restricted TCR beta clonotypes dominated the ex vivo response.

TCRdb itself ran the reads through MiXCR, one entry per CDR3 protein. In the table there are about 490,000 distinct CDR3 sequences, around 27% of which are singletons. The CDR3 spans 14 residues. The germline V gene has CDR1 SGHAT and CDR2 FQDESV (reference sequence). V was cut by 2 bases and J by 1 base, with 8 bases left in between. This clonotype was seen ten or more times. As yet, its antigen is unknown. The TCR comes from a human donor in good health (CMV status not recorded). Some clones in this sample may be carry-over from other donors' samples. The V gene is TRBV11-1, the J gene TRBJ1-1; D gene uncertain. Input material: PBMCs. Here the CDR3 reads CASSLSAGNTEAFF. The DNA for the CDR3 is TGTGCCAGCAGCTTATCGGCAGGGAACACTGAAGCTTTCTTT.